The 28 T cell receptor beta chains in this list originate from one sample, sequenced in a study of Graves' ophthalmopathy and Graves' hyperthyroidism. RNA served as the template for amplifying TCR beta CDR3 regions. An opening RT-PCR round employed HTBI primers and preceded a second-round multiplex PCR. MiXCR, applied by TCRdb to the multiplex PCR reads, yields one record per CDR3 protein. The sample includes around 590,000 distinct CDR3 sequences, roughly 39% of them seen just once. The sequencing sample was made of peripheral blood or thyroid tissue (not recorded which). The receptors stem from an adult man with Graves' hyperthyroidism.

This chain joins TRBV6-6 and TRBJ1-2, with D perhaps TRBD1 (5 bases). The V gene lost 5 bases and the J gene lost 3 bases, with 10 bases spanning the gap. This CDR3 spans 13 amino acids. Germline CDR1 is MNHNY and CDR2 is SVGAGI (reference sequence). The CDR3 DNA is TGTGCCAGCAGTGCTGACAGATACTATGGCTACACCTTC. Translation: CASSADRYYGYTF.

The CDR3 region has the DNA TGTGCCAGCACCCCGAGTGGCGGGAGATACGAGCAGTACTTC. Its protein is CASTPSGGRYEQYF. The chain couples TRBV7-9 to TRBJ2-7; TRBD2 aligns across 7 bases. Germline V gene sequence: CDR1 SEHNR, CDR2 FQNEAQ (reference sequence). The CDR3 has 14 residues. V lost 7 bases, J lost 4 bases, and 10 bases stayed unmatched.

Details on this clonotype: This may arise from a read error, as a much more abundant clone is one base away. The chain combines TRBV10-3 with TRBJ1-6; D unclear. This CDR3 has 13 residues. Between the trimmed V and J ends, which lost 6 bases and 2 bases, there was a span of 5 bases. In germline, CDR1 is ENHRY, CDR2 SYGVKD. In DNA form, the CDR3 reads TGTGCCATCAGGGGGACCTATAATTCACCCCTCCACTTT. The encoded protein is CAIRGTYNSPLHF.

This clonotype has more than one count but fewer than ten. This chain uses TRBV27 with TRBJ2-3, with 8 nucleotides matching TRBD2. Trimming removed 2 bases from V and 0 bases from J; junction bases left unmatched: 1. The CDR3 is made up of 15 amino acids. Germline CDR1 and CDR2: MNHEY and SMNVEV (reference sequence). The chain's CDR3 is CASSLGLASTDTQYF. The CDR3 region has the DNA TGTGCCAGCAGTTTAGGACTAGCAAGCACAGATACGCAGTATTTT.

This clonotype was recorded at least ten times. This CDR3 is CSVATGTSGYEQYF. The CDR3 DNA follows: TGCAGCGTGGCCACCGGGACTAGCGGCTACGAGCAGTACTTC. This chain joins TRBV29-1 and TRBJ2-7; 11 nucleotides agree with TRBD2. CDR3 size: 14 residues. The germline CDR1 and CDR2 sequences are SQVTM and ANQGSEA. With V trimmed by 6 bases and J by 3 bases, 7 bases remained unmatched.

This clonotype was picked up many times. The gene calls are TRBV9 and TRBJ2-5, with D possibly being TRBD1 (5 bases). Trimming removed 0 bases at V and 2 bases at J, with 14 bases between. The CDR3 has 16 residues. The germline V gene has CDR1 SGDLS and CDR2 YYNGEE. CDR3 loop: CASSVDAGWVQETQYF. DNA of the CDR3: TGTGCCAGCAGCGTAGATGCAGGGTGGGTGCAAGAGACCCAGTACTTC. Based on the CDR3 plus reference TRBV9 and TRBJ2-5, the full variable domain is DSGVTQTPKHLITATGQRVTLRCSPRSGDLSVYWYQQSLDQGLQFLIQYYNGEERAKGNILERFSAQQFPDLHSELNLSSLELGDSALYFCASSVDAGWVQETQYFGPGTRLLVL.

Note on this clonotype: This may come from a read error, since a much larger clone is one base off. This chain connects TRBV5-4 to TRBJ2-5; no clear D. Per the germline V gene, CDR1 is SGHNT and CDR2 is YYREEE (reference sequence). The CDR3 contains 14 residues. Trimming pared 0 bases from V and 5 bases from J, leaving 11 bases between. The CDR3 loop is CASSLVGRIETQYF. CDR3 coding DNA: TGTGCCAGCAGCTTGGTGGGTCGGATCGAGACCCAGTACTTC.

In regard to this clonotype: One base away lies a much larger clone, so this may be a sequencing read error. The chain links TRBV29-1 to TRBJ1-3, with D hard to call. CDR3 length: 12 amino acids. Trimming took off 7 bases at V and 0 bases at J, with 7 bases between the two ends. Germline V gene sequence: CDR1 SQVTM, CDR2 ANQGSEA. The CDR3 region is CSADNSGNTIYF. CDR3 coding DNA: TGCAGCGCAGACAACTCTGGAAACACCATATATTTT.

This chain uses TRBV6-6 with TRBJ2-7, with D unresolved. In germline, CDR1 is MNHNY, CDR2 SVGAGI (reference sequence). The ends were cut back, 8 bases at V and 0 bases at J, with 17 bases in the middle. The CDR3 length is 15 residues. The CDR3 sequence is CASGAEPGRSYEQYF. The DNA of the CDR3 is TGTGCCAGCGGCGCTGAGCCCGGTCGCTCCTACGAGCAGTACTTC.

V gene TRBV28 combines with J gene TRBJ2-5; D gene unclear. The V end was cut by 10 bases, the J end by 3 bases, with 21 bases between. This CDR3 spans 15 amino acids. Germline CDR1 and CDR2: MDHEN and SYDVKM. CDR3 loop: CATRPDGATEETQYF. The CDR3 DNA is TGTGCCACCAGGCCCGACGGCGCCACCGAAGAGACCCAGTACTTC.

CDR3 sequence reads: CSARTLAESTDTQYF. The CDR3 region has the DNA TGCAGTGCTAGAACCCTAGCGGAGAGCACAGATACGCAGTATTTT. V gene TRBV20-1 combines with J gene TRBJ2-3; 7 bases are a match to TRBD2. V lost 2 bases and J lost 0; bases outside the gene matches: 5. This CDR3 is 15 amino acids long. Germline V CDR1 and CDR2: DFQATT, SNEGSKA (reference sequence).

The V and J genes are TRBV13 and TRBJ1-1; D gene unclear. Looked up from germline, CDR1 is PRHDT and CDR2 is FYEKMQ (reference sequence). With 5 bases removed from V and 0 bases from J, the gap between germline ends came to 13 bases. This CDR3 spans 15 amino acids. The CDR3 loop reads CASSDTLNLNTEAFF. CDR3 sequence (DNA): TGTGCCAGCAGCGACACACTCAATTTGAACACTGAAGCTTTCTTT.

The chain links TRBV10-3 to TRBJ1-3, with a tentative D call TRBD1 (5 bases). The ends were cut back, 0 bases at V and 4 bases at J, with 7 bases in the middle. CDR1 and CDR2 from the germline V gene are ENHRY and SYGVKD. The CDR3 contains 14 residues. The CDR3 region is CAISESRTGNTIYF. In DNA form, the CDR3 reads TGTGCCATCAGTGAGTCCCGGACAGGAAACACCATATATTTT.

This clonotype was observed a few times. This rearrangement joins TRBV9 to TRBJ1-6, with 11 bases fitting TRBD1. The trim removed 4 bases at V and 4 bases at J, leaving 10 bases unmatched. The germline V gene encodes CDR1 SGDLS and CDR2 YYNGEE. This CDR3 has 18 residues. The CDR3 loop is CASSLRTGGGIYNSPLHF. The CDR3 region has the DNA TGTGCCAGCAGCCTTCGGACAGGGGGCGGGATTTATAATTCACCCCTCCACTTT.

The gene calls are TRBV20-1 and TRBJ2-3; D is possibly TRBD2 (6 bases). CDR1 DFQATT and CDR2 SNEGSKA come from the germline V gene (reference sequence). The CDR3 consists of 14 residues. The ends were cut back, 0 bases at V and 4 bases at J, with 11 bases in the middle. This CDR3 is CSARDIRRADTQYF. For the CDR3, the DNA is TGCAGTGCTAGAGATATACGGAGGGCAGATACGCAGTATTTT.

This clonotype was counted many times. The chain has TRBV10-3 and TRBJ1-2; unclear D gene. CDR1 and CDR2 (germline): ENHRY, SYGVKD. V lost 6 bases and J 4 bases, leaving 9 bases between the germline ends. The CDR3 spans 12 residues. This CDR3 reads CAISATRYGYTF. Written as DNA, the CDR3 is TGTGCCATCAGCGCGACACGCTATGGCTACACCTTC.

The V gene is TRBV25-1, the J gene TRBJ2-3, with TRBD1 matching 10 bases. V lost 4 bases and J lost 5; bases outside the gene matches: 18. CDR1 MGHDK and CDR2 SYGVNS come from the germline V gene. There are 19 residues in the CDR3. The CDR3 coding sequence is TGTGCCAGCAGTGGCCCCTCCAGCCGGGACAGGGGATGGGGAGATACGCAGTATTTT. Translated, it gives CASSGPSSRDRGWGDTQYF.

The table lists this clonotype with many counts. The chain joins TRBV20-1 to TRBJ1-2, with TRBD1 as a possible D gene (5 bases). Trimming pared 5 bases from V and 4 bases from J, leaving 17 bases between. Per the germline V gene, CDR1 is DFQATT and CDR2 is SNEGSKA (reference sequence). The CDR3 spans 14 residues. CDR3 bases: TGCAGTGCTTCCATCTTCGACAGTGGCTATGGCTACACCTTC. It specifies CSASIFDSGYGYTF.

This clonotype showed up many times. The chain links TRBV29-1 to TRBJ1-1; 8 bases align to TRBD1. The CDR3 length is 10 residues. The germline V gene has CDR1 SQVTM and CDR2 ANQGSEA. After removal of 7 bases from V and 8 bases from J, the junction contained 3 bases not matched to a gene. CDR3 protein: CSADRGEAFF. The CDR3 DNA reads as TGCAGCGCAGACAGGGGAGAAGCTTTCTTT.

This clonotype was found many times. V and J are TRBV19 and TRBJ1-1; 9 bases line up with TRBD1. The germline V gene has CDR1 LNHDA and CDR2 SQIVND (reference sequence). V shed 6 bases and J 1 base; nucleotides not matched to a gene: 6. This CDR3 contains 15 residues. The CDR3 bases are TGTGCCAGTAGCCCCGGGACAGGGCCGAACACTGAAGCTTTCTTT. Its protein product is CASSPGTGPNTEAFF.

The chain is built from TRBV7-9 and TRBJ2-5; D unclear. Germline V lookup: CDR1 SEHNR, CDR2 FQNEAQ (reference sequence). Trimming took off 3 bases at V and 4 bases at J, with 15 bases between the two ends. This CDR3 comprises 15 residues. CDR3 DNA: TGTGCCAGCAGCTTTCGCCTGCGCGTCGGAGAGACCCAGTACTTC. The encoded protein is CASSFRLRVGETQYF.

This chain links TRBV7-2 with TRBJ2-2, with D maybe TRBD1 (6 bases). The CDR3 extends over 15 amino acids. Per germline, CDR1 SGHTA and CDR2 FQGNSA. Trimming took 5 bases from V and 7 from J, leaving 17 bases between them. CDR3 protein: CASSPPGEGIGELFF. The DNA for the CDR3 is TGTGCCAGCAGCCCCCCAGGGGAAGGTATCGGGGAGCTGTTTTTT.

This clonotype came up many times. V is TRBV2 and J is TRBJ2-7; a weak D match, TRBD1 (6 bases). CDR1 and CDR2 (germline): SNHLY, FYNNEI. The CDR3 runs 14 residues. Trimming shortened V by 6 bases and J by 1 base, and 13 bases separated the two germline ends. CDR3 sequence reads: CASRHRANSYEQYF. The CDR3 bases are TGTGCCAGCAGGCACAGGGCGAATTCCTACGAGCAGTACTTC.

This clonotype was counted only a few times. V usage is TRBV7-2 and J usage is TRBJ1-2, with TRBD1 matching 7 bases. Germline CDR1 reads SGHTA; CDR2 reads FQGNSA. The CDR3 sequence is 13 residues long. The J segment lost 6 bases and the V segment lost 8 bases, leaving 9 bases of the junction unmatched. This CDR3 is CASSPDREDGYTF. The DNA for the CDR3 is TGTGCCAGCTCGCCCGACAGGGAGGATGGCTACACCTTC.

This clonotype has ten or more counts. For the CDR3, the DNA is TGTGCCAGCAGCCCGGGGACTAGCGGGACCTACGAGCAGTACTTC. Its protein is CASSPGTSGTYEQYF. The chain joins TRBV6-5 to TRBJ2-7, with TRBD2 matching over 13 bases. This CDR3 comprises 15 residues. V shed 6 bases, J shed 2 bases, and the junction held 4 bases outside the gene matches. CDR1 and CDR2 (germline): MNHEY, SVGAGI.

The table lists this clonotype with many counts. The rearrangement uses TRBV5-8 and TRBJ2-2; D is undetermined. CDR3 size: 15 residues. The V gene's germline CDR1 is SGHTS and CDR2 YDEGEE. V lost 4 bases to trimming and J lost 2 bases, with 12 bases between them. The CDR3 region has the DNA TGTGCCAGCAGCGAGCGACACGATAACACCGGGGAGCTGTTTTTT. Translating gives CASSERHDNTGELFF.

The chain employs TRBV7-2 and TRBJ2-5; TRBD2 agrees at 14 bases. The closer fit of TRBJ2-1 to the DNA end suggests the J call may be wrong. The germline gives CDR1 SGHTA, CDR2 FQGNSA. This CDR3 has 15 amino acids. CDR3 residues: CASSQGLAGGPEQFF. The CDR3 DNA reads TGTGCCAGCAGCCAAGGACTAGCGGGGGGACCTGAGCAGTTCTTC.

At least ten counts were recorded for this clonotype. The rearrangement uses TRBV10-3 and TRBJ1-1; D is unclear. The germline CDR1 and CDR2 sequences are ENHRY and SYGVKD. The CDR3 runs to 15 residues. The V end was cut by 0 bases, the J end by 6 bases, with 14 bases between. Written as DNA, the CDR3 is TGTGCCATCAGTGAGTCGGGAGGGCGCGGGGCTGAAGCTTTCTTT. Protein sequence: CAISESGGRGAEAFF.